Each of the 21 T cell receptor beta chains below was sequenced from the same sample in a study of blood T cell repertoires in COVID-19 (dated by TCRdb to the early 2020s). Libraries were constructed by the immunoSEQ multiplex PCR assay. The table comes from immuneACCESS by way of TCRdb, which keeps in-frame sequences with V and J called. Part of the clones is missing from these tables; in studies checked, under half for an unresolved V gene and the rest for unknown reasons. The sample has more than 95,000 clones on record, about 91% of them singletons. Jointly, the top ten make up less than 4.5% of the sample. Sequencing was carried out using peripheral blood. The origin of the receptors is a human donor in a cohort sampled during active COVID-19.

V gene TRBV28 combines with J gene TRBJ1-1, with D uncertain. Trimming shortened V by 7 bases and J by 2 bases, and 11 bases separated the two germline ends. CDR1 and CDR2 (germline): MDHEN, SYDVKM. The CDR3 is made up of 13 amino acids. CDR3 in amino acids: CASIGVGNTEAFF. The CDR3 region has the DNA TGTGCCAGCATCGGGGTAGGCAACACTGAAGCTTTCTTT. Full variable domain (missing parts from reference TRBV28 and TRBJ1-1): DVKVTQSSRYLVKRTGEKVFLECVQDMDHENMFWYRQDPGLGLRLIYFSYDVKMKEKGDIPEGYSVSREKKERFSLILESASTNQTSMYLCASIGVGNTEAFFGQGTRLTVV.

The CDR3 protein is CASRRTSGRVGELFF. The CDR3 DNA reads as TGTGCCAGCAGAAGGACTAGCGGGAGGGTCGGGGAGCTGTTTTTT. The V call is TRBV6-5, the J call TRBJ2-2, with TRBD2 matching over 15 bases. The germline CDR1 and CDR2 sequences are MNHEY and SVGAGI. J was trimmed by 7 bases and V by 6 bases; bases with no gene match: 3. The CDR3 is made up of 15 amino acids.

The chain carries TRBV4-3 and TRBJ2-1, with 7 positions matching TRBD2. V gave up 4 bases and J gave up 10 bases; unmatched junction bases: 10. This CDR3 comprises 14 residues. CDR1 LGHNA and CDR2 YSLEER come from the germline V gene. The CDR3 DNA reads TGCGCCAGCAGCCCACTGGTGGGAGGGTGGGAGCAGTTCTTC. Its protein is CASSPLVGGWEQFF.

This sequence joins TRBV27 and TRBJ2-1, with D perhaps TRBD2 (7 bases). Germline V gene sequence: CDR1 MNHEY, CDR2 SMNVEV (reference sequence). With 7 bases removed from V and 5 bases from J, the gap between germline ends came to 21 bases. The CDR3 length is 16 residues. For the CDR3, the DNA is TGTGCCAGCACCTTTCGGAGGGGGGGGATCCACAATGAGCAGTTCTTC. Translation: CASTFRRGGIHNEQFF.

V is TRBV18 and J is TRBJ2-3, with 9 bases fitting TRBD2. J was trimmed by 1 base and V by 4 bases; bases with no gene match: 3. The CDR3 spans 15 residues. Germline lookup yields CDR1 KGHSH and CDR2 LQKENI. The DNA for the CDR3 is TGTGCCAGCTCACTCATAGCGGGGGGCACAGATACGCAGTATTTT. Translating gives CASSLIAGGTDTQYF.

The chain links TRBV7-9 to TRBJ2-7; perhaps TRBD1 as D (5 bases). Trimming left V 3 bases short and J 6 bases short, with 15 bases between. The germline gives CDR1 SEHNR, CDR2 FQNEAQ (reference sequence). The CDR3 sequence is 14 residues long. The CDR3 reads CASSFPGSAREQYF. The CDR3, as DNA: TGTGCCAGCAGCTTCCCAGGGTCGGCCCGCGAGCAGTACTTC.

This chain connects TRBV7-2 to TRBJ2-1; tentative D call: TRBD2 (7 bases). Germline-derived CDR1 and CDR2 are SGHTA and FQGNSA. The CDR3 length is 18 residues. With 4 bases removed from V and 9 bases from J, the gap between germline ends came to 28 bases. The chain's CDR3 is CASSSRGAGRMIGSEQFF. The CDR3 bases are TGTGCCAGCAGCTCCCGGGGGGCGGGAAGGATGATCGGAAGTGAGCAGTTCTTC. Based on the CDR3 plus reference TRBV7-2 and TRBJ2-1, the full variable domain is GAGVSQSPSNKVTEKGKDVELRCDPISGHTALYWYRQSLGQGLEFLIYFQGNSAPDKSGLPSDRFSAERTGGSVSTLTIQRTQQEDSAVYLCASSSRGAGRMIGSEQFFGPGTRLTVL.

CDR3 sequence (DNA): TGTGCCAGCAGTTCCCTCGCTAGCGGGATTACAGATACGCAGTATTTT. Encoded protein: CASSSLASGITDTQYF. V gene TRBV6-2 or TRBV6-3 combines with J gene TRBJ2-3; 9 bases are shared with TRBD2. The CDR3 is made up of 16 amino acids. Germline CDR1 and CDR2: MNHEY and SVGEGT. V was clipped by 4 bases and J by 3 bases; unmatched bases: 8.

V and J are TRBV10-3 and TRBJ2-3, with 8 bases lining up with TRBD1. The V gene's germline CDR1 is ENHRY and CDR2 SYGVKD. CDR3 length: 18 residues. V lost 8 bases and J lost 0; bases outside the gene matches: 16. As DNA, the CDR3 is TGTGCCATCCGAGGGCCGAACAGGGGGAGGACGAGCACAGATACGCAGTATTTT. Translation: CAIRGPNRGRTSTDTQYF.

This clone was seen a single time. This chain connects TRBV13 to TRBJ2-5; tentative D call: TRBD2 (5 bases). Trimming shortened V by 4 bases and J by 4 bases, and 10 bases separated the two germline ends. The CDR3 runs to 13 residues. Per the germline V gene, CDR1 is PRHDT and CDR2 is FYEKMQ (reference sequence). As DNA, the CDR3 is TGTGCCAGCAGCTCAGGACTGGTAGAGACCCAGTACTTC. It translates to CASSSGLVETQYF. The complete variable domain, with remaining parts taken from reference TRBV13 and TRBJ2-5, reads AAGVIQSPRHLIKEKRETATLKCYPIPRHDTVYWYQQGPGQDPQFLISFYEKMQSDKGSIPDRFSAQQFSDYHSELNMSSLELGDSALYFCASSSGLVETQYFGPGTRLLVL.

This chain joins TRBV6-5 and TRBJ2-7; 9 bases are shared with TRBD1. This CDR3 spans 15 amino acids. The germline CDR1 and CDR2 sequences are MNHEY and SVGAGI. Unmatched junction bases numbered 6, after V lost 6 bases and J lost 0 bases. The CDR3 DNA is TGTGCCAGCAGCATAATGGGACAGGGCTCCTACGAGCAGTACTTC. Protein product: CASSIMGQGSYEQYF.

This chain connects TRBV5-1 to TRBJ1-5, with 7 bases identical to TRBD1. With V trimmed by 4 bases and J by 5 bases, 3 bases remained unmatched. CDR1 is SGHRS, CDR2 YFSETQ, per germline. The CDR3 is made up of 13 amino acids. CDR3 protein: CASSPGTDQPQHF. DNA of the CDR3: TGCGCCAGCAGCCCTGGGACAGATCAGCCCCAGCATTTT. Complete variable domain (other parts from reference TRBV5-1 and TRBJ1-5): KAGVTQTPRYLIKTRGQQVTLSCSPISGHRSVSWYQQTPGQGLQFLFEYFSETQRNKGNFPGRFSGRQFSNSRSEMNVSTLELGDSALYLCASSPGTDQPQHFGDGTRLSIL.

The chain is built from TRBV29-1 and TRBJ2-7; the match to TRBD2 covers 11 bases. The germline V gene encodes CDR1 SQVTM and CDR2 ANQGSEA. The CDR3 loop spans 16 amino acids. V lost 5 bases and J lost 0; bases outside the gene matches: 9. The CDR3 nucleotides read TGCAGCGTTTCGGGGCTAGCGGGAGGTCGCTCCTACGAGCAGTACTTC. It yields the protein CSVSGLAGGRSYEQYF.

A few counts support this clone. V gene TRBV7-2 combines with J gene TRBJ1-6; D may be TRBD1 (5 bases). Trimming cost V 3 bases and J 7 bases, with 16 bases left between them. Per germline, CDR1 SGHTA and CDR2 FQGNSA. The CDR3 spans 16 residues. As DNA, the CDR3 is TGTGCCAGCAGCTTGGACACATCCATTCCCAATTCACCCCTCCACTTT. Its translation is CASSLDTSIPNSPLHF.

The chain joins TRBV5-1 to TRBJ2-5; tentatively, D is TRBD2 (6 bases). The CDR3 sequence is 13 residues long. V shed 2 bases and J shed 4 bases, with 9 bases lying between them. Germline CDR1 reads SGHRS; CDR2 reads YFSETQ. CDR3 region: CASSFGGRETQYF. The CDR3 bases are TGCGCCAGCAGCTTCGGAGGGCGAGAGACCCAGTACTTC.

The gene calls are TRBV6-6 and TRBJ2-7, with D maybe TRBD1 (6 bases). From germline, CDR1 is MNHNY and CDR2 SVGAGI (reference sequence). The length of the CDR3 is 15 residues. Trimming pared 4 bases from V and 2 bases from J, leaving 15 bases between. CDR3 sequence (DNA): TGTGCCAGCAGTTCTGGGGGCTCCTCCACCTACGAGCAGTACTTC. It encodes CASSSGGSSTYEQYF.

The chain has TRBV5-4 and TRBJ1-1, with 7 bases lining up with TRBD1. CDR3 length equals 16 residues. CDR1 SGHNT and CDR2 YYREEE come from the germline V gene (reference sequence). The trim removed 1 base at V and 1 base at J, leaving 7 bases unmatched. CDR3 sequence reads: CASSLFDRVPNTEAFF. In nucleotides, the CDR3 is TGTGCCAGCAGCTTGTTTGACAGGGTGCCGAACACTGAAGCTTTCTTT.

The chain recombines TRBV12-5 with TRBJ1-1; possible D gene TRBD1, 5 bases. Trimming removed 9 bases at V and 1 base at J, with 15 bases between. Germline CDR1 reads LGHNT; CDR2 reads FRNRAP. The CDR3 extends over 14 amino acids. The chain's CDR3 is CARGLTPPNTEAFF. CDR3 in DNA: TGTGCTAGGGGACTGACTCCACCGAACACTGAAGCTTTCTTT.

The genes are TRBV19 and TRBJ1-1; weak D call: TRBD1 (6 bases). Germline-derived CDR1 and CDR2 are LNHDA and SQIVND (reference sequence). With 6 bases removed from V and 7 bases from J, the gap between germline ends came to 15 bases. The CDR3 has 13 amino acids. The CDR3 nucleotides read TGTGCCAGTAGAACGAACAGGGCGGGTGAAGCTTTCTTT. This codes for CASRTNRAGEAFF.

This clone was observed a single time. The rearrangement uses TRBV7-2 and TRBJ2-3; 14 nucleotides agree with TRBD2. CDR1 is SGHTA, CDR2 FQGNSA, per germline. The CDR3 loop spans 15 amino acids. V shed 5 bases, J shed 3 bases, and the junction held 1 base outside the gene matches. The CDR3 here is CASSRTSGGTDTQYF. The CDR3, as DNA: TGTGCCAGCAGCAGGACTAGCGGGGGGACAGATACGCAGTATTTT.

A single count supports this clone. The rearrangement uses TRBV18 and TRBJ2-6; D is unresolved. Trimming shortened V by 3 bases and J by 0 bases, and 9 bases separated the two germline ends. Germline-derived CDR1 and CDR2 are KGHSH and LQKENI. This CDR3 has 16 residues. In DNA form, the CDR3 reads TGTGCCAGCTCACCGATGAGCGCCTCTGGGGCCAACGTCCTGACTTTC. As protein: CASSPMSASGANVLTF.